Listed below are T cell receptor beta chains from one sample, sequenced in a study of vaccination effects on CD4 cells after COVID-19. Only in-frame clones appear in the TCRdb table, and some are missing; sequencing was by immunoSEQ multiplex PCR. The sample yields 20,000 to 30,000 clones, 69% seen once. What these receptors recognize is not known. The material sequenced was CD4+ T cells from PBMCs cultured with SARS-CoV-2 spike peptides, taken after COVID-19 vaccination. The receptors derive from a human donor who received a COVID-19 vaccine. Each CDR3 is given with its conserved first and last residue. D genes are given only for firm matches. Size values are once, few and many counts, or a class for expanded clones, and some rows have none.

j_call,d_call,clone_size,cdr3_length,v_call,cdr3_nt,cdr3_aa
TRBJ1-2,TRBD1,NA,14,TRBV19,TGTGCCAGTAGTGAGGACAGGGGGCTTGGTGGCTACACCTTC,CASSEDRGLGGYTF
TRBJ1-1,TRBD1,NA,16,TRBV7-2,TGTGCCAGCAGCTTAGAAACCAGGGGGATGAACACTGAAGCTTTCTTT,CASSLETRGMNTEAFF
TRBJ2-3,NA,NA,13,TRBV5-1,TGCGCCAGCAGCTTTGTAGTTACAGATACGCAGTATTTT,CASSFVVTDTQYF
TRBJ2-3,NA,NA,13,TRBV30,TGTGCCTCTGCGGGGGCTAGCACAGATACGCAGTATTTT,CASAGASTDTQYF
TRBJ1-4,NA,NA,12,TRBV6-5,TGTGCCAGCAGTCATCCCGGAGAAAAACTGTTTTTT,CASSHPGEKLFF
TRBJ1-2,NA,NA,13,TRBV6-6,TGTGCCAGCAGTCCAAGGGGGGGATCGGGCTACACCTTC,CASSPRGGSGYTF
TRBJ2-7,TRBD2,few,14,TRBV10-1,TGCGCCAGCAGTGAGGGGACTAGAGGCTACGAGCAGTACTTC,CASSEGTRGYEQYF
TRBJ2-2,TRBD2,NA,19,TRBV7-6,TGTGCCAGCAGCTTAGTAGGAACTAGCGGGGGGCTCCTCACCGGGGAGCTGTTTTTT,CASSLVGTSGGLLTGELFF
TRBJ2-1,TRBD2,few,14,TRBV2,TGTGCCAGCAGGGAAACTAGCGGGCGCAATGAGCAGTTCTTC,CASRETSGRNEQFF
TRBJ1-5,NA,few,12,TRBV21-1,TGTGCCAGCACCGGGACTGGTCAGCCCCAGCATTTT,CASTGTGQPQHF
TRBJ2-2,TRBD1,NA,15,TRBV19,TGTGCCAGTAGTCTTGACAGGGCCGGCACCGGGGAGCTGTTTTTT,CASSLDRAGTGELFF
TRBJ2-5,NA,NA,13,TRBV10-3,TGTGCCATCAGTGGGCAGGGTGAAGAGACCCAGTACTTC,CAISGQGEETQYF
TRBJ2-3,NA,few,14,TRBV27,TGTGCCAGTCGGCGGAACCTTGTCACAGATACGCAGTATTTT,CASRRNLVTDTQYF
TRBJ2-3,TRBD2,NA,16,TRBV11-2,TGTGCCAGCAGCCCACTAGCGGCAATTAGCACAGATACGCAGTATTTT,CASSPLAAISTDTQYF
TRBJ2-7,TRBD2,few,14,TRBV5-1,TGCGCCAGCAGCGAAAGCGGGACTAGCAACGAGCAGTACTTC,CASSESGTSNEQYF
TRBJ1-5,NA,NA,13,TRBV6-5,TGTGCCAGCAGTCTACTTAGCAATCAGCCCCAGCATTTT,CASSLLSNQPQHF